The following is a T cell receptor (beta chain) sequence with its context. This entry is derived from a study of shared T cell receptors in the human thymus. Some clones are missing from TCRdb's copy, which holds only in-frame ones; the method was immunoSEQ multiplex PCR. The table includes 600,000 or so clones, approximately 87% detected once. V lost 0 bases and J lost 4; bases outside the gene matches: 8. The CDR3 has 17 residues. Germline V gene lookup returns CDR1 LGHNA and CDR2 YSLEER. These records were also assigned to another study, of human thymus T cells. That publication notes: From resections taken during corrective heart surgery, the thymus tissue was obtained. It looked as if thymic and blood repertoires used V and J genes in a biased way.

Sequencing was performed on thymocytes. This clonotype originated in a boy in the first two years of life with a congenital heart defect. V is TRBV4-3 and J is TRBJ1-5; TRBD1 agrees at 8 bases. The CDR3 here is CASSQDFMGQVNQPQHF. Written as DNA, the CDR3 is TGCGCCAGCAGCCAAGATTTCATGGGACAGGTGAATCAGCCCCAGCATTTT.